This paragraph covers one T cell receptor (beta chain) sequence. This sample stems from a study of sequential checkpoint blockade in melanoma. Documented treatment: randomized to nivolumab then ipilimumab (arm A) or the reverse (arm B). DNA-damaging chemotherapy had not been given to any patient beforehand. Measured with immunoSEQ multiplex PCR; TCRdb has only the in-frame clones, and not every one. Of fewer than 35,000 clones detected, roughly 80% appear once; the ten largest clones hold 22%. CDR3 length: 16 amino acids. The V gene's germline CDR1 is LGHNA and CDR2 YSLEER. The V gene lost 0 bases and the J gene lost 0 bases, with 12 bases spanning the gap.

J is TRBJ2-7 and V is TRBV4-3; D uncertain. The sequence was obtained from a human donor with melanoma. The sample in question was CD8+ T cells sorted from blood (inferred from file names), obtained from a patient given nivolumab and ipilimumab in sequence. The CDR3: CASSQDSSASSYEQYF. The CDR3 bases are TGCGCCAGCAGCCAAGATTCGAGCGCGAGCTCCTACGAGCAGTACTTC.